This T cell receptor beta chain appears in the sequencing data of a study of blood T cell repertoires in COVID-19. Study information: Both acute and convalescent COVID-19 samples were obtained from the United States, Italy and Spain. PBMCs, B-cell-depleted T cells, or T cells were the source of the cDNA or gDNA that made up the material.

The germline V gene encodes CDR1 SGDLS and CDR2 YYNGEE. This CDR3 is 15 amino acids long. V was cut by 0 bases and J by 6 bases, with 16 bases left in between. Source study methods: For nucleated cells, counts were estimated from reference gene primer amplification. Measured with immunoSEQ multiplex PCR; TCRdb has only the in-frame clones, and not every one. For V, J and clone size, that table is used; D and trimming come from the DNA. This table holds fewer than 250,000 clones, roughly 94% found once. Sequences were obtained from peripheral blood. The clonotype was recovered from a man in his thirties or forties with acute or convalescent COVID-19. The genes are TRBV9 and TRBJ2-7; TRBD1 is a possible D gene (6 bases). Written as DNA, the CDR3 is TGTGCCAGCAGCGTAGGGACCACAACAGGGTTCGAGCAGTACTTC. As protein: CASSVGTTTGFEQYF.